This TCR beta chain was found in a study of T cell responses to AZD1222 COVID-19 vaccine. Study-level information: The analysis combined second doses at about 4 or about 12 weeks. Study observations and caveats: Dominant CD4 TCR responses targeted spike regions 160-218 and 743-854. Clonal diversity was possibly underestimated, and the donors were mostly white British, with more females. Of spike-specific TCRs, nearly half reportedly target regions left unmutated in variants.

Generated by immunoSEQ multiplex PCR, the TCRdb table keeps only in-frame clones and is missing some. The table has roughly 160,000 clones, 85% to 90% seen once. A word on this clone: Its antigen remains unknown.

The sequencing used peripheral blood, collected on day 0 of AZD1222 vaccination. This TCR was recovered from an adult in good health.

The CDR3 loop is CASSGIASLEQFF. The CDR3 coding sequence is TGTGCCAGCAGCGGAATTGCGAGTCTTGAGCAGTTCTTC. The chain combines TRBV9 with TRBJ2-1; no firm D call. CDR1 and CDR2 from the germline V gene are SGDLS and YYNGEE. The V end was cut by 3 bases, the J end by 9 bases, with 13 bases between. The CDR3 totals 13 residues.